These T cell receptor beta chains were read from a single sample in a study of T-cell reconstitution after alpha-beta-depleted transplantation in children. TCRdb reprocessed the PCR reads via MiXCR and lists one record per CDR3 protein. The repertoire holds a few hundred thousand distinct CDR3 sequences, roughly 13% seen once, with around 2% in the top ten. Source: PBMCs, mostly from graft donor cells, taken 360 days after TCRalphabeta/CD19-depleted stem cell transplant. All receptors derive from a male patient between 5 and 17 years old who had a stem cell transplant for acute myeloid leukemia, so the T cells may come from the graft donor. The CDR3 runs from the conserved cysteine through the conserved F or W. The D gene is left open where the match is weak. Clone size appears in some rows only: once, few, many, or a class for an expanded clone.

V	size	D	J	CDR3	DNA
TRBV30	few	.	TRBJ2-7	CACRQGNSYEQYF	TGTGCCTGCCGCCAGGGGAATTCCTACGAGCAGTACTTC
TRBV20-1	few	.	TRBJ2-1	CSAWRAGRNEQFF	TGCAGTGCCTGGAGAGCGGGTCGCAATGAGCAGTTCTTC
TRBV5-5	.	.	TRBJ1-5	CASSLEAGWGNQPQHF	TGTGCCAGCAGCTTGGAGGCAGGGTGGGGCAATCAGCCCCAGCATTTT
TRBV28	.	.	TRBJ1-1	CASRPAGGRANTEAFF	TGTGCCAGCAGACCCGCTGGGGGTAGGGCGAACACTGAAGCTTTCTTT
TRBV11-2	.	TRBD1	TRBJ1-5	CASSQRGGDQPQHF	TGTGCCAGCAGCCAGAGAGGGGGCGATCAGCCCCAGCATTTT
TRBV5-1	.	TRBD2	TRBJ2-1	CASSLSFSGRFNEQFF	TGCGCCAGCAGCTTGTCATTTAGCGGGAGGTTCAATGAGCAGTTCTTC
TRBV25-1	few	TRBD2	TRBJ2-1	CASSARLAGAYNEQFF	TGTGCCAGCAGTGCCAGACTAGCGGGAGCCTATAATGAGCAGTTCTTC
TRBV6-2/TRBV6-3	few	.	TRBJ2-7	CASSYPLSQTYEQYF	TGTGCCAGCAGTTACCCCCTCAGTCAAACCTACGAGCAGTACTTC
TRBV4-3	.	.	TRBJ2-6	CASSYAPDSRPFSGANVLTF	TGCGCCAGCAGCTATGCCCCGGACAGTAGGCCGTTCTCTGGGGCCAACGTCCTGACTTTC
TRBV6-6	.	.	TRBJ2-7	CATAPSSYEQYF	TGTGCCACCGCACCATCCTCCTACGAGCAGTACTTC
TRBV25-1	.	TRBD2	TRBJ2-1	CASSAPTGGSSYNEQFF	TGTGCCAGCAGTGCCCCAACGGGGGGGTCCTCCTACAATGAGCAGTTCTTC
TRBV28	many	TRBD2	TRBJ2-7	CASSLGLGIYEQYF	TGTGCCAGCAGCTTGGGACTAGGAATCTACGAGCAGTACTTC
TRBV20-1	many	.	TRBJ2-5	CSASQGGETQYF	TGCAGTGCTAGCCAAGGGGGAGAGACCCAGTACTTC
TRBV7-9	few	.	TRBJ1-4	CASSLGWEAKLFF	TGTGCCAGCAGCTTGGGATGGGAGGCAAAACTGTTTTTT
TRBV18	.	TRBD2	TRBJ2-3	CASSPLAGGFSDTKYF	TGTGCCAGCTCACCATTGGCGGGAGGCTTTTCAGATACGAAGTATTTT
TRBV7-2	.	.	TRBJ2-2	CASTQLPNTGELFF	TGTGCCAGCACTCAACTTCCGAACACCGGGGAGCTGTTTTTT
TRBV2	.	TRBD2	TRBJ2-4	CASCFGTSFLPAKNIQYF	TGTGCCAGCTGCTTCGGGACTAGTTTTCTCCCAGCCAAAAACATTCAGTACTTC
TRBV4-2	.	.	TRBJ1-4	CASSQDSNRDVELFF	TGTGCCAGCAGCCAAGATTCGAATCGGGACGTGGAACTGTTTTTT
TRBV12-3/TRBV12-4	few	TRBD2	TRBJ2-1	CASSLAGTTRYNEQFF	TGTGCCAGCAGTCTCGCCGGGACTACCCGATACAATGAGCAGTTCTTC
TRBV6-2/TRBV6-3	many	TRBD1	TRBJ2-5	CASSYGDSQETQYF	TGTGCCAGCAGTTACGGGGACAGCCAAGAGACCCAGTACTTC
TRBV7-9	few	.	TRBJ2-4	CASSFPQGNLAKNIQYF	TGTGCCAGCAGCTTCCCCCAGGGGAATCTAGCCAAAAACATTCAGTACTTC
TRBV11-1	.	.	TRBJ2-7	CASSLAGRGVPGGAYEQYF	TGTGCCAGCAGCTTAGCCGGCAGGGGGGTTCCGGGAGGAGCTTACGAGCAGTACTTC
TRBV20-1	many	.	TRBJ2-2	CSASQMGNTGELFF	TGCAGTGCTAGTCAGATGGGGAACACCGGGGAGCTGTTTTTT
TRBV7-9	few	.	TRBJ2-7	CASSDRTSYEQYF	TGTGCCAGCAGCGACAGGACCTCCTACGAGCAGTACTTC